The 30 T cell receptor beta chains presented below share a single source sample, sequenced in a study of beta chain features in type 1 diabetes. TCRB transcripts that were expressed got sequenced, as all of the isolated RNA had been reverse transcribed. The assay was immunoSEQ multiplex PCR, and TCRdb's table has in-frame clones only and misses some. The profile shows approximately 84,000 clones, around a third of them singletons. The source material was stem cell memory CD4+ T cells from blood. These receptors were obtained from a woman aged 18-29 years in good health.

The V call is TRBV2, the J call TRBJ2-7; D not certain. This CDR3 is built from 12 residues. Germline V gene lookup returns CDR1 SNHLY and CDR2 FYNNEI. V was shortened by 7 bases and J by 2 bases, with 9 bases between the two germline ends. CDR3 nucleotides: TGTGCCAGCAATGGCGGCCCCTACGAGCAGTACTTC. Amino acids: CASNGGPYEQYF.

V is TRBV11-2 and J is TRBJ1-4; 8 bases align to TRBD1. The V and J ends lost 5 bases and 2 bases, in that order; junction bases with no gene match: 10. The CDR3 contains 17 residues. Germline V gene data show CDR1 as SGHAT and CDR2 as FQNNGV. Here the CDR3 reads CASSLGQAYATNEKLFF. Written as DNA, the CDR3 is TGTGCCAGCAGCCTGGGACAGGCCTATGCGACTAATGAAAAACTGTTTTTT. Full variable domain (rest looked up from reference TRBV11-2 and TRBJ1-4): EAGVAQSPRYKIIEKRQSVAFWCNPISGHATLYWYQQILGQGPKLLIQFQNNGVVDDSQLPKDRFSAERLKGVDSTLKIQPAKLEDSAVYLCASSLGQAYATNEKLFFGSGTQLSVL.

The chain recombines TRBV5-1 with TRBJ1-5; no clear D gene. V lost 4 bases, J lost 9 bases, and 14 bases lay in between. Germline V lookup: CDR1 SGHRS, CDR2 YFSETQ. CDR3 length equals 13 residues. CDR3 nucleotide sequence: TGCGCCAGCAGCGCGGAGAGGTCGGGGCCCCAGCATTTT. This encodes CASSAERSGPQHF.

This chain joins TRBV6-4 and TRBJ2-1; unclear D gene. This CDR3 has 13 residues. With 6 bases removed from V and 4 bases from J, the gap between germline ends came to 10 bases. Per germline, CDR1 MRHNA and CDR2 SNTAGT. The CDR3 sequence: CASSPTPYNEQFF. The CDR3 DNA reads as TGTGCCAGCAGCCCGACACCGTACAATGAGCAGTTCTTC.

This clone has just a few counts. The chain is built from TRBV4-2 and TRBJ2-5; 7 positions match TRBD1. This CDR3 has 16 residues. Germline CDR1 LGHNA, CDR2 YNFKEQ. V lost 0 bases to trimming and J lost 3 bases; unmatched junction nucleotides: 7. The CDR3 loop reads CASSQELGQREETQYF. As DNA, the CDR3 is TGTGCCAGCAGCCAAGAACTGGGACAGAGAGAAGAGACCCAGTACTTC.

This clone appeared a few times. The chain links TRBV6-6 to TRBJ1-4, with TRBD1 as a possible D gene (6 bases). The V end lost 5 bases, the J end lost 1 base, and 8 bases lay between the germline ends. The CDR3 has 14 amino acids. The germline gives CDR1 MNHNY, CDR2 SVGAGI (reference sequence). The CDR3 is CASSPQGTNEKLFF. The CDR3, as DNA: TGTGCCAGCAGTCCACAGGGAACTAATGAAAAACTGTTTTTT.

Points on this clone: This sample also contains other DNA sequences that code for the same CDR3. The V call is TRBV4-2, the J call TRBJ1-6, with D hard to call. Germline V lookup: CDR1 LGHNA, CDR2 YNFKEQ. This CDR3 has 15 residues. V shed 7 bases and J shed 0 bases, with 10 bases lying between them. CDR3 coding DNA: TGTGCCAGCAAGGCGGGAAGCTCCTATAATTCACCCCTCCACTTT. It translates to CASKAGSSYNSPLHF.

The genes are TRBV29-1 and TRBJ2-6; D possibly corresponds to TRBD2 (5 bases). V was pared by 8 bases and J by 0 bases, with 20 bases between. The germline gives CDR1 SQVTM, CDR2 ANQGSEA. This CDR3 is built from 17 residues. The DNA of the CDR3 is TGCAGCATGGCCCCGGGATATAGCAGCTCTGGGGCCAACGTCCTGACTTTC. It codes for CSMAPGYSSSGANVLTF.

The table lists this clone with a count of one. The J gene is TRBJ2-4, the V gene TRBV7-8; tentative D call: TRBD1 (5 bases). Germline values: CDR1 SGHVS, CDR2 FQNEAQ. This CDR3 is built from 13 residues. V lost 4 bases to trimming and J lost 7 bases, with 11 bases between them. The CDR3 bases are TGTGCCAGCAGCTCTGCCCCAGGGAACATTCAGTACTTC. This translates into CASSSAPGNIQYF.

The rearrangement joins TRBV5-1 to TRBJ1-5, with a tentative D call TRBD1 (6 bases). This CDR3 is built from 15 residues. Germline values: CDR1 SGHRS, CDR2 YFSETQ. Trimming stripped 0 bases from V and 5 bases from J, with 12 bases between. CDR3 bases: TGCGCCAGCAGCTTGGACGCGGCAGGGGATCAGCCCCAGCATTTT. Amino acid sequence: CASSLDAAGDQPQHF.

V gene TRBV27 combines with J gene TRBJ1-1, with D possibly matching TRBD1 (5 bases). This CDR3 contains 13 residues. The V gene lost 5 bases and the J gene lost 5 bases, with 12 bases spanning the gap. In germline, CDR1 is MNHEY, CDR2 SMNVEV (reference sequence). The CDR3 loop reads CASSLQGRTEAFF. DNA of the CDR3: TGTGCCAGCAGTCTCCAGGGTAGAACTGAAGCTTTCTTT.

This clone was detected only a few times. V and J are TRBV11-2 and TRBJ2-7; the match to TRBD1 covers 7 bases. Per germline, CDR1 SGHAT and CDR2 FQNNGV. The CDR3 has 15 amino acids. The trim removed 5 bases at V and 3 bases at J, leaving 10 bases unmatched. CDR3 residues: CASSLGQVSGYEQYF. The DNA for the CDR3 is TGTGCCAGCAGCCTCGGACAGGTCTCAGGCTACGAGCAGTACTTC.

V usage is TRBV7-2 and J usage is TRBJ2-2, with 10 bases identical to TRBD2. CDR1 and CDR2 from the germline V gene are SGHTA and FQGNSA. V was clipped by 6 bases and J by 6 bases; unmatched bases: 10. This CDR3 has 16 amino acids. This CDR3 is CASRKTGTSASGELFF. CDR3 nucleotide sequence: TGTGCCAGCAGGAAAACCGGGACTAGCGCGTCCGGGGAGCTGTTTTTT.

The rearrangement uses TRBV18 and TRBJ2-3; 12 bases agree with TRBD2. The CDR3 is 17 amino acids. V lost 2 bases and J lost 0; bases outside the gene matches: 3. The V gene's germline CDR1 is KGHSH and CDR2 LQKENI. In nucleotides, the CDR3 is TGTGCCAGCTCACCAACTAGCGGGGGGCCTAGCACAGATACGCAGTATTTT. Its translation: CASSPTSGGPSTDTQYF.

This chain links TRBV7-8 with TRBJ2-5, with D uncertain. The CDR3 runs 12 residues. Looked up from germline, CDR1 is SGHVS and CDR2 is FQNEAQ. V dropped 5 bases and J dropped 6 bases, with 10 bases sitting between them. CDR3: CASSPVKQTQYF. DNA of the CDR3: TGTGCCAGCAGCCCCGTGAAGCAGACCCAGTACTTC.

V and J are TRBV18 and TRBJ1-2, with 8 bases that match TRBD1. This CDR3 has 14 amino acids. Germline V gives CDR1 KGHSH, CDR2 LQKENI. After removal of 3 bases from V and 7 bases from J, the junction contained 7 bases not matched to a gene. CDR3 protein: CASSPRDRGGGYTF. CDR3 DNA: TGTGCCAGCTCACCCCGCGACAGGGGCGGTGGCTACACCTTC.

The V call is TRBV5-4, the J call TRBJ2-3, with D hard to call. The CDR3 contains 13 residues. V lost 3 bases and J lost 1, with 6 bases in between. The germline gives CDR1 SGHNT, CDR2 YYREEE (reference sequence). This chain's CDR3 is CASSSAGTDTQYF. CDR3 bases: TGTGCCAGCAGCTCGGCGGGCACAGATACGCAGTATTTT.

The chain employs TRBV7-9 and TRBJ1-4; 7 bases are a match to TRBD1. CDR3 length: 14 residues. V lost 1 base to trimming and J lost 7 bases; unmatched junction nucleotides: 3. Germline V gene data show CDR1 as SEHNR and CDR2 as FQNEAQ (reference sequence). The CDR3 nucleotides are TGTGCCAGCAGCTTAGGGACAGGAGGTGAAAAACTGTTTTTT. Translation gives CASSLGTGGEKLFF.

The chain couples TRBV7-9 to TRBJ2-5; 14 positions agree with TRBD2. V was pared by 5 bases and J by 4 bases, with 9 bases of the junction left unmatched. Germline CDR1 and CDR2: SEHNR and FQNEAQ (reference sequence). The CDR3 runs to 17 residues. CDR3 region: CASSTGLAGGSLETQYF. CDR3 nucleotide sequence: TGTGCCAGCAGCACCGGACTAGCGGGGGGCTCCCTAGAGACCCAGTACTTC.

CDR3 region: CAISGGGGNMNTEAFF. CDR3 bases: TGTGCCATCAGTGGAGGGGGGGGCAACATGAACACTGAAGCTTTCTTT. The chain combines TRBV10-3 with TRBJ1-1; perhaps TRBD1 as D (6 bases). Germline V gene data show CDR1 as ENHRY and CDR2 as SYGVKD. Between the trimmed V and J ends, which lost 4 bases and 0 bases, there was a span of 15 bases. This CDR3 contains 16 residues.

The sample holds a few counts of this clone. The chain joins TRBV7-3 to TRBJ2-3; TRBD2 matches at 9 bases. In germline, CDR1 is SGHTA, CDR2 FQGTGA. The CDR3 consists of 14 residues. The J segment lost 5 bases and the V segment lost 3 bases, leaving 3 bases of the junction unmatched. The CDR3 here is CASSLRGGQDTQYF. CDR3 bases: TGTGCCAGCAGCTTGCGGGGGGGCCAAGATACGCAGTATTTT.

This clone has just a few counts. CDR3 nucleotide sequence: TGTGCCAGCAGCCCCACTAGCGGGAGGGCCAATGAGCAGTTCTTC. Encoded protein: CASSPTSGRANEQFF. The rearrangement uses TRBV9 and TRBJ2-1; the match to TRBD2 covers 13 bases. The CDR3 contains 15 residues. The V segment lost 4 bases and the J segment 6 bases; nucleotides outside the gene matches: 4. CDR1 is SGDLS, CDR2 YYNGEE, per germline.

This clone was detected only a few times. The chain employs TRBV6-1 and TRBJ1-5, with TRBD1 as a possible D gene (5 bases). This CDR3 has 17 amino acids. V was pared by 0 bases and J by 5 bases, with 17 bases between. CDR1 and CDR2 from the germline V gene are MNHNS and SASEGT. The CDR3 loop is CASSEALGQGGYQPQHF. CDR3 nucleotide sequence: TGTGCCAGCAGTGAAGCGCTAGGTCAGGGAGGGTATCAGCCCCAGCATTTT.

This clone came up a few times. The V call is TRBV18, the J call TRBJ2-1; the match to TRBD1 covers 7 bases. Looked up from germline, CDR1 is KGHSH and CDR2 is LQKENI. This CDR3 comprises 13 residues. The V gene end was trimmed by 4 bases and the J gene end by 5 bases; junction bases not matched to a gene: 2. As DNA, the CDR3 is TGTGCCAGCTCACGGGACAGAAACAATGAGCAGTTCTTC. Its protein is CASSRDRNNEQFF.

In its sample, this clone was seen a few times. This CDR3 is CAWSHQETQYF. The CDR3 bases are TGTGCCTGGAGTCATCAAGAGACCCAGTACTTC. The genes are TRBV30 and TRBJ2-5; no clear D. Germline V lookup: CDR1 GTSNPN, CDR2 SVGIG (reference sequence). The CDR3 runs to 11 residues. V lost 2 bases to trimming and J lost 2 bases, with 3 bases between them.

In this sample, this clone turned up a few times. In nucleotides, the CDR3 is TGTGCCAGCAGCTTGGGATTCGGAGCGGGGGAAATCTACGAGCAGTACTTC. This sequence encodes CASSLGFGAGEIYEQYF. The V gene is TRBV5-4, the J gene TRBJ2-7; 8 positions agree with TRBD2. This CDR3 has 17 amino acids. Germline CDR1 SGHNT, CDR2 YYREEE (reference sequence). Trimming took 0 bases from V and 3 from J; bases not matched to a gene: 11.

CDR3: CASSSPGANYGYTF. CDR3 sequence (DNA): TGTGCCAGTAGTTCCCCCGGTGCTAACTATGGCTACACCTTC. The chain is built from TRBV19 and TRBJ1-2; no reliable D call. Trimming took 5 bases from V and 0 from J, leaving 10 bases between them. The length of the CDR3 is 14 residues. Per the germline V gene, CDR1 is LNHDA and CDR2 is SQIVND (reference sequence).

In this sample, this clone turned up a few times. The CDR3 region has the DNA TGTGCCATCAGTGAGTCTATGGTTAGTGGCGAGCAGTACTTC. It specifies CAISESMVSGEQYF. V gene TRBV10-3 combines with J gene TRBJ2-7; D gene ambiguous. The CDR3 length is 14 residues. V lost 0 bases, J lost 6 bases, and 12 bases lay in between. The germline V gene encodes CDR1 ENHRY and CDR2 SYGVKD.

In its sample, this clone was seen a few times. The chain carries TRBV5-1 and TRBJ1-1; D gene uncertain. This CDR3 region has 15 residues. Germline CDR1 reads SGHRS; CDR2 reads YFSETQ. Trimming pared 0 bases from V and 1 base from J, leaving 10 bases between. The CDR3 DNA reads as TGCGCCAGCAGCTTGGTCGGGAAATGGAACACTGAAGCTTTCTTT. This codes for CASSLVGKWNTEAFF.

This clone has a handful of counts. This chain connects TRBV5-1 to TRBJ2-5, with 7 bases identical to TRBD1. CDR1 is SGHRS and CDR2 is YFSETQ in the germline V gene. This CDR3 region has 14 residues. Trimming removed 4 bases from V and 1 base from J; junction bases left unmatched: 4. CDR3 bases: TGCGCCAGCAGCCTGGGGACAGCCCAAGAGACCCAGTACTTC. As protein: CASSLGTAQETQYF.